The source of this T cell receptor (beta chain) is a study of blood T cell repertoires in COVID-19. In the study overall: Samples representing acute and convalescent COVID-19 were sourced from the United States, Italy and Spain. In each case, the material was cDNA or gDNA derived from T cells, B-cell-depleted T cells, or PBMCs.

V lost 0 bases and J 12 bases, leaving 17 bases between the germline ends. The CDR3 spans 15 residues. The germline gives CDR1 MNHEY, CDR2 SVGAGI. Original processing methods: Amplified reference gene primers provided the basis for estimating nucleated cell counts. Assay: immunoSEQ multiplex PCR; the TCRdb copy retains only in-frame clones and omits some. V and J calls and clone size are as listed in that table; D and trimming were resolved from the DNA. Of approximately 450,000 clones listed, 75% to 90% were seen once; the top ten hold roughly 4%. The chain links TRBV6-5 to TRBJ1-4; D is possibly TRBD1 (5 bases). The TCR sequence derives from a woman aged 30 to 39 with acute or convalescent COVID-19. Sequencing was carried out using peripheral blood. The CDR3 DNA reads TGTGCCAGCAGTTACTCGTCCGGGGCCCCGGGGGAACTGTTTTTT. This gives the protein CASSYSSGAPGELFF.